The 2 T cell receptor beta chains reported below all come from one sample, sequenced in a study of cytomegalovirus exposure and HLA in healthy donors. PCR employed 60 Vbeta and 13 Jbeta primers. Clones were read by immunoSEQ multiplex PCR, and TCRdb kept only the in-frame ones, dropping some. The sample table sets out 200,000 or so clones. Sequencing input: PBMCs. The receptors here all came from a girl aged 2 to 9 in good health and CMV-seropositive.

The V gene is TRBV7-9, the J gene TRBJ2-5; 9 nucleotides agree with TRBD1. Germline CDR1 is SEHNR and CDR2 is FQNEAQ (reference sequence). The CDR3 contains 11 residues. Trimming at V came to 3 bases and at J to 13 bases, leaving 3 bases not matched to a gene. The CDR3 region is CASSFSGQGYF. The CDR3 nucleotides read TGTGCCAGCAGCTTTTCGGGACAGGGGTACTTC.

The rearrangement joins TRBV6-5 to TRBJ2-1, with D possibly matching TRBD2 (6 bases). Germline V gene data show CDR1 as MNHEY and CDR2 as SVGAGI. V was clipped by 4 bases and J by 7 bases, with 17 bases between them. The CDR3 runs to 15 residues. In DNA, the CDR3 is TGTGCCAGCAGTTCTGCCCTAGCGAGAACAAATGAGCAGTTCTTC. Amino acid sequence: CASSSALARTNEQFF.